These 27 T cell receptor beta chains were all obtained from the same sample, sequenced in a study of OX40 agonist ivuxolimab in advanced cancers. The protocol was immunoSEQ multiplex PCR, while the TCRdb copy is restricted to in-frame clones and leaves out a portion. The sample shows about 61,000 clones, 85% to 90% of them seen only once. Sequencing used CD4+ or CD8+ T cells sorted from blood, obtained in a trial of the OX40 agonist ivuxolimab. These receptor sequences come from an adult with an advanced solid tumor such as melanoma, head and neck, liver or kidney cancer.

The CDR3 region is CASSVAGGFKNIQYF. Written as DNA, the CDR3 is TGTGCCAGCAGCGTAGCAGGGGGTTTCAAAAACATTCAGTACTTC. The rearrangement uses TRBV9 and TRBJ2-4, with TRBD1 matching 7 bases. CDR1 is SGDLS and CDR2 is YYNGEE in the germline V gene. The CDR3 sequence is 15 residues long. V shed 0 bases and J 3 bases; nucleotides not matched to a gene: 3.

This chain connects TRBV10-1 to TRBJ1-1; 7 positions agree with TRBD1. V lost 6 bases and J lost 5; bases outside the gene matches: 6. This CDR3 is 13 amino acids long. Per the germline V gene, CDR1 is WNHNN and CDR2 is SYGVQD (reference sequence). CDR3 loop: CASRSTGVTEAFF. CDR3 bases: TGCGCCAGCAGATCTACAGGGGTAACTGAAGCTTTCTTT.

The chain recombines TRBV29-1 with TRBJ2-1; TRBD2 aligns across 11 bases. Germline lookup yields CDR1 SQVTM and CDR2 ANQGSEA. V trimming: 5 bases; J trimming: 3 bases; junction bases outside the gene matches: 12. The CDR3 extends over 17 amino acids. CDR3 nucleotide sequence: TGCAGCGTTTTGGGCGGGACTAGCGGACAACACTACAATGAGCAGTTCTTC. It specifies CSVLGGTSGQHYNEQFF.

The chain has TRBV6-1 and TRBJ2-5, with D unclear. Trimming shortened V by 7 bases and J by 2 bases, and 11 bases separated the two germline ends. The CDR3 totals 13 residues. Germline V gene lookup returns CDR1 MNHNS and CDR2 SASEGT. The CDR3 loop is CASNTPVQETQYF. CDR3 coding DNA: TGTGCCAGCAACACCCCGGTTCAAGAGACCCAGTACTTC.

V and J are TRBV5-8 and TRBJ1-4; TRBD1 is a possible D gene (6 bases). Trimming pared 5 bases from V and 6 bases from J, leaving 17 bases between. Germline V gene sequence: CDR1 SGHTS, CDR2 YDEGEE. CDR3 length: 15 amino acids. The DNA of the CDR3 is TGTGCCAGCAGGATTAAGACAGGCACGGATGAAAAACTGTTTTTT. It is translated as CASRIKTGTDEKLFF.

DNA of the CDR3: TGTGCCAGCAGTTACTCGTGGAATTACAATGAGCAGTTCTTC. Its protein is CASSYSWNYNEQFF. This chain uses TRBV6-5 with TRBJ2-1; D remains unclear. Trimming took 0 bases from V and 4 from J, leaving 7 bases between them. Germline CDR1 is MNHEY and CDR2 is SVGAGI. This CDR3 has 14 residues.

The gene calls are TRBV28 and TRBJ1-6; D is undetermined. The CDR3 totals 15 residues. Germline CDR1 is MDHEN and CDR2 is SYDVKM. Deletions cut 4 bases from V and 9 bases from J, with 16 bases between. As DNA, the CDR3 is TGTGCCAGCAGTTCTCGCTCCCCCGGGAGTTCACCCCTCCACTTT. Translated: CASSSRSPGSSPLHF.

V and J are TRBV9 and TRBJ2-7; perhaps D is TRBD1 or TRBD2 (6 bases each). This CDR3 is 14 amino acids long. V shed 2 bases and J shed 5 bases, with 14 bases lying between them. The germline V gene has CDR1 SGDLS and CDR2 YYNGEE. The DNA of the CDR3 is TGTGCCAGCAGCGTGGATACAGGGAGGCACGAGCAGTACTTC. Protein: CASSVDTGRHEQYF.

V usage is TRBV27 and J usage is TRBJ2-7; D tentatively reads TRBD1 or TRBD2 (5 bases each). The germline V gene has CDR1 MNHEY and CDR2 SMNVEV (reference sequence). The CDR3 sequence is 14 residues long. V lost 4 bases to trimming and J lost 4 bases, with 14 bases between them. As DNA, the CDR3 is TGTGCCAGCAGTTGGGACCCCGGCGGGTACGAGCAGTACTTC. Its protein product is CASSWDPGGYEQYF.

This chain uses TRBV7-3 with TRBJ2-1; unclear D gene. Germline V CDR1 and CDR2: SGHTA, FQGTGA. The CDR3 has 15 amino acids. The V gene lost 3 bases and the J gene lost 8 bases, with 17 bases spanning the gap. The CDR3 nucleotides are TGTGCCAGCAGCTTCCCCAATGGGGTCAGTGATGAGCAGTTCTTC. This gives the protein CASSFPNGVSDEQFF.

The chain employs TRBV15 and TRBJ1-6; weak D call: TRBD1 (5 bases). CDR1 and CDR2 from the germline V gene are LNHNV and YYDKDF (reference sequence). The CDR3 is 16 residues long. The V end lost 0 bases, the J end lost 9 bases, and 15 bases lay between the germline ends. CDR3 nucleotide sequence: TGTGCCACCAGCAGAGATATTGGGACTGGGGCTTCACCCCTCCACTTT. Amino acids: CATSRDIGTGASPLHF.

This chain connects TRBV28 to TRBJ2-7; 8 bases are a match to TRBD2. The CDR3 covers 14 residues. The V gene's germline CDR1 is MDHEN and CDR2 SYDVKM. The V gene end was trimmed by 5 bases and the J gene end by 3 bases; junction bases not matched to a gene: 6. CDR3 protein: CASSPPGLVYEQYF. CDR3 DNA: TGTGCCAGCAGTCCTCCGGGACTAGTCTACGAGCAGTACTTC.

The V and J genes are TRBV19 and TRBJ2-1; 9 positions agree with TRBD1. V trimming: 4 bases; J trimming: 4 bases; junction bases outside the gene matches: 2. CDR3 length: 14 amino acids. Germline V lookup: CDR1 LNHDA, CDR2 SQIVND (reference sequence). CDR3 protein: CASSKTGGYNEQFF. The CDR3 DNA sequence: TGTGCCAGTAGTAAGACAGGGGGTTACAATGAGCAGTTCTTC.

CDR3 loop: CASSPFLSSLNTEAFF. The CDR3 DNA reads as TGTGCCAGCTCACCATTCCTATCTTCCCTGAACACTGAAGCTTTCTTT. The V gene is TRBV18, the J gene TRBJ1-1; D unresolved. The ends were cut back, 2 bases at V and 0 bases at J, with 13 bases in the middle. The CDR3 has 16 amino acids. Germline CDR1 and CDR2: KGHSH and LQKENI.

This clone was seen only once. This rearrangement joins TRBV28 to TRBJ1-3, with D unclear. CDR1 MDHEN and CDR2 SYDVKM come from the germline V gene. V was trimmed by 4 bases and J by 0 bases, leaving 13 bases between them. The CDR3 has 16 amino acids. CDR3 protein: CASSSMTPDSGNTIYF. CDR3 in DNA: TGTGCCAGCAGTTCTATGACGCCAGACTCTGGAAACACCATATATTTT.

In regard to this clone: At one of its ends the junction is not consistent with the germline gene, which may arise from a read error. This chain links TRBV14 with TRBJ2-7; 9 bases are shared with TRBD2. CDR3 size: 16 residues. Germline V gene data show CDR1 as SGHDN and CDR2 as FVKESK. The CDR3 nucleotides read TGTGCCAGCAGCCAAGGGGGGCTAGCGGGATTTTACGGGCAGTACTTC. It codes for CASSQGGLAGFYGQYF.

The CDR3 here is CASSESPGRGKGYTEAFF. The CDR3 DNA reads as TGTGCCAGCAGTGAATCCCCAGGGAGGGGGAAGGGGTACACTGAAGCTTTCTTT. V is TRBV25-1 and J is TRBJ1-1; D may be TRBD1 (6 bases). From germline, CDR1 is MGHDK and CDR2 SYGVNS. The V and J ends lost 1 base and 3 bases respectively, with 21 bases between them. The CDR3 length is 18 residues.

The chain uses TRBV9 and TRBJ1-1, with no clear D. CDR1 is SGDLS and CDR2 is YYNGEE in the germline V gene. This CDR3 is 13 amino acids long. Deletions cut 3 bases from V and 0 bases from J, with 6 bases between. The CDR3 region has the DNA TGTGCCAGCAGCGCACAGATGAACACTGAAGCTTTCTTT. Protein sequence: CASSAQMNTEAFF.

A note on this clone: Other DNA sequences of this sample code for an identical CDR3. The rearrangement joins TRBV7-9 to TRBJ2-5, with D maybe TRBD2 (7 bases). This CDR3 has 15 residues. Trimming took 1 base from V and 3 from J, leaving 12 bases between them. Germline V gene data show CDR1 as SEHNR and CDR2 as FQNEAQ (reference sequence). The CDR3 loop is CASSLGGGREETQYF. The CDR3 region has the DNA TGTGCCAGCAGCTTAGGGGGGGGGCGGGAAGAGACCCAGTACTTC.

This clone appeared a few times. The chain is built from TRBV2 and TRBJ2-7, with D possibly called TRBD1 or TRBD2 (5 bases each). Trimming pared 3 bases from V and 6 bases from J, leaving 12 bases between. CDR3 length equals 13 residues. The germline V gene encodes CDR1 SNHLY and CDR2 FYNNEI. The CDR3 DNA is TGTGCCAGCAGTGAGCAGGGTGAGGGCGAGCAGTACTTC. It specifies CASSEQGEGEQYF. The full variable domain, its missing parts supplied by reference TRBV2 and TRBJ2-7, is EPEVTQTPSHQVTQMGQEVILRCVPISNHLYFYWYRQILGQKVEFLVSFYNNEISEKSEIFDDQFSVERPDGSNFTLKIRSTKLEDSAMYFCASSEQGEGEQYFGPGTRLTVT.

CDR3 DNA: TGTGCCAGTAAAGGGACAGGTACAACTAATGAAAAACTGTTTTTT. Its protein is CASKGTGTTNEKLFF. The chain employs TRBV19 and TRBJ1-4; 8 nucleotides line up with TRBD1. The length of the CDR3 is 15 residues. CDR1 LNHDA and CDR2 SQIVND come from the germline V gene (reference sequence). Germline trimming cut 7 bases from V and 0 bases from J; bases unmatched to any gene: 4.

V usage is TRBV30 and J usage is TRBJ2-1, with D perhaps TRBD2 (5 bases). Deletions cut 4 bases from V and 10 bases from J, with 14 bases between. CDR1 and CDR2 (germline): GTSNPN, SVGIG (reference sequence). The CDR3 runs to 12 residues. DNA for the CDR3: TGTGCCTGGACCTGGAAATCGGGGGAGCAGTTCTTC. Residues: CAWTWKSGEQFF.

This chain connects TRBV5-1 to TRBJ2-7; 8 bases line up with TRBD1. CDR3 length: 15 amino acids. J gave up 2 bases and V 3 bases, and 7 bases lay outside the gene matches. Germline V gene lookup returns CDR1 SGHRS and CDR2 YFSETQ. The CDR3 protein is CASSWRTGTTYEQYF. In nucleotides, the CDR3 is TGCGCCAGCAGCTGGCGGACAGGGACCACCTACGAGCAGTACTTC.

The V call is TRBV19, the J call TRBJ2-5; the D gene is possibly TRBD1 (5 bases). CDR3 length: 14 amino acids. Germline values: CDR1 LNHDA, CDR2 SQIVND (reference sequence). The V gene lost 8 bases and the J gene lost 1 base, with 14 bases spanning the gap. CDR3 in DNA: TGTGCCAGTTCCCCCCTAGGGGCCCAAGAGACCCAGTACTTC. It yields the protein CASSPLGAQETQYF.

The chain combines TRBV6-1 with TRBJ2-4; D is ambiguous. This CDR3 has 11 residues. Trimming removed 3 bases at V and 8 bases at J, with 5 bases between. Germline-derived CDR1 and CDR2 are MNHNS and SASEGT. CDR3 nucleotides: TGTGCCAGCAGTGATTGGGACATTCAGTACTTC. The encoded protein is CASSDWDIQYF.

This chain uses TRBV28 with TRBJ2-3; D is unresolved. The germline V gene encodes CDR1 MDHEN and CDR2 SYDVKM. V dropped 4 bases and J dropped 4 bases, with 12 bases sitting between them. CDR3 length: 14 amino acids. The CDR3 region is CASSSYSHADTQYF. The DNA for the CDR3 is TGTGCCAGCAGTTCCTATTCACACGCAGATACGCAGTATTTT.

The CDR3 sequence: CASSLSGGQMNTEAFF. Here the CDR3 DNA reads TGCGCCAGCAGCTTGTCCGGGGGCCAGATGAACACTGAAGCTTTCTTT. This chain joins TRBV5-1 and TRBJ1-1; the D gene is possibly TRBD1 (6 bases). Trimming took 1 base from V and 0 from J, leaving 13 bases between them. Germline CDR1 SGHRS, CDR2 YFSETQ. This CDR3 spans 16 amino acids.